What follows are 32 T cell receptor beta chains derived from one specimen sequenced in a study of shared clonotypes between healthy human individuals. TCRdb's copy holds only in-frame clones and misses some; the assay was immunoSEQ multiplex PCR. The sample contains millions of clones, 85% to 95% of which appear only once. The source material was naive CD4+ T cells sorted from blood. As to subset: CD45RA+ positively selected. All receptors come from a man between 18 and 29 years old in good health.

CDR3 sequence reads: CASSLGRSTNEKLFF. The CDR3 DNA reads as TGTGCCAGCAGCTTAGGGAGATCAACTAATGAAAAACTGTTTTTT. The chain carries TRBV7-9 and TRBJ1-4; D is undetermined. The CDR3 totals 15 residues. Germline values: CDR1 SEHNR, CDR2 FQNEAQ (reference sequence). V lost 1 base to trimming and J lost 0 bases, with 6 bases between them.

Turning to this clone: This CDR3 is also generated by other DNA sequences in the sample. The rearrangement joins TRBV5-4 to TRBJ1-1; D call uncertain. With 1 base removed from V and 0 bases from J, the gap between germline ends came to 4 bases. The CDR3 contains 13 residues. Germline V gene sequence: CDR1 SGHNT, CDR2 YYREEE (reference sequence). This chain's CDR3 is CASSLTVNTEAFF. The CDR3 DNA reads TGTGCCAGCAGCTTGACGGTGAACACTGAAGCTTTCTTT.

This clone was counted only a few times. The CDR3 nucleotides read TGTGCCAGCAGCTTACGAGGGGAAAGTTACGAGCAGTACTTC. Amino acid sequence: CASSLRGESYEQYF. This chain links TRBV11-3 with TRBJ2-7; D assignment may be TRBD1 or TRBD2 (5 bases each). This CDR3 has 14 amino acids. CDR1 and CDR2 (germline): SGHNT, YENEEA. With 2 bases removed from V and 4 bases from J, the gap between germline ends came to 12 bases.

This sequence joins TRBV7-9 and TRBJ2-7, with 10 bases that match TRBD1. The junction had 5 bases not matched to a gene; V was cut back by 5 bases and J by 4 bases. Germline V gene lookup returns CDR1 SEHNR and CDR2 FQNEAQ (reference sequence). CDR3 length: 14 residues. Here the CDR3 DNA reads TGTGCCAGCAGCGACGACAGGGGGCGATACGAGCAGTACTTC. This sequence encodes CASSDDRGRYEQYF.

The V call is TRBV7-8, the J call TRBJ2-1; 7 bases map to TRBD2. The CDR3 extends over 16 amino acids. The germline gives CDR1 SGHVS, CDR2 FQNEAQ. V was pared by 0 bases and J by 5 bases, with 7 bases of the junction left unmatched. The CDR3 region is CASSLAPAGTNNEQFF. Here the CDR3 DNA reads TGTGCCAGCAGCTTAGCACCAGCCGGGACTAACAATGAGCAGTTCTTC.

To note about this clone: Within the sample, other DNA sequences also encode this same CDR3. J is TRBJ2-1 and V is TRBV7-2, with D unresolved. The CDR3 loop spans 12 amino acids. Germline loops: CDR1 SGHTA, CDR2 FQGNSA. The V end lost 2 bases, the J end lost 7 bases, and 6 bases lay between the germline ends. The CDR3 bases are TGTGCCAGCAGCTTATGGGGAAATGAGCAGTTCTTC. Translated, it gives CASSLWGNEQFF.

This chain joins TRBV9 and TRBJ2-7, with no clear D. The CDR3 runs to 13 residues. V was shortened by 4 bases and J by 3 bases, with 11 bases between the two germline ends. Germline V CDR1 and CDR2: SGDLS, YYNGEE. In DNA, the CDR3 is TGTGCCAGCAGCCCCTCCCCCCACTACGAGCAGTACTTC. Translating gives CASSPSPHYEQYF. Full variable domain (remainder filled in from reference TRBV9 and TRBJ2-7): DSGVTQTPKHLITATGQRVTLRCSPRSGDLSVYWYQQSLDQGLQFLIQYYNGEERAKGNILERFSAQQFPDLHSELNLSSLELGDSALYFCASSPSPHYEQYFGPGTRLTVT.

This chain connects TRBV2 to TRBJ1-1; D is perhaps TRBD1 (5 bases). Trimming shortened V by 2 bases and J by 0 bases, and 10 bases separated the two germline ends. The CDR3 sequence is 15 residues long. Looked up from germline, CDR1 is SNHLY and CDR2 is FYNNEI. The CDR3 here is CASSETGSVNTEAFF. The CDR3 coding sequence is TGTGCCAGCAGTGAAACAGGAAGCGTGAACACTGAAGCTTTCTTT.

Points on this clone: Other nucleotide sequences in the sample specify the same CDR3. The V gene is TRBV6-5, the J gene TRBJ2-7; D may be TRBD2 (6 bases). Between the trimmed V and J ends, which lost 0 bases and 0 bases, there was a span of 9 bases. The CDR3 loop spans 15 amino acids. The germline CDR1 and CDR2 sequences are MNHEY and SVGAGI. The DNA of the CDR3 is TGTGCCAGCAGTTACTCGCGGGGATCCTCCTACGAGCAGTACTTC. Translated: CASSYSRGSSYEQYF.

The chain links TRBV18 to TRBJ2-5; tentative D call: TRBD1 (5 bases). CDR1 and CDR2 from the germline V gene are KGHSH and LQKENI. This CDR3 is 16 amino acids long. V lost 1 base to trimming and J lost 2 bases, with 14 bases between them. The CDR3, as DNA: TGTGCCAGCTCACCACTTCCCCTGGCAGGGCAAGAGACCCAGTACTTC. It yields the protein CASSPLPLAGQETQYF.

As concerns this clone: The sample contains more than one DNA sequence encoding this CDR3. V usage is TRBV9 and J usage is TRBJ2-7, with 9 bases lining up with TRBD1. The CDR3 contains 15 residues. The germline V gene encodes CDR1 SGDLS and CDR2 YYNGEE. V lost 0 bases to trimming and J lost 4 bases; unmatched junction nucleotides: 5. The CDR3 nucleotides are TGTGCCAGCAGCGTAGGAGGGACAGGGACGTACGAGCAGTACTTC. This codes for CASSVGGTGTYEQYF. The variable domain in full, with the rest retrieved from reference TRBV9 and TRBJ2-7, is DSGVTQTPKHLITATGQRVTLRCSPRSGDLSVYWYQQSLDQGLQFLIQYYNGEERAKGNILERFSAQQFPDLHSELNLSSLELGDSALYFCASSVGGTGTYEQYFGPGTRLTVT.

As concerns this clone: This clone may be a read error of a much larger clone one base away. In the same sample, other DNA sequences code for this CDR3. This rearrangement joins TRBV30 to TRBJ1-1, with no clear D. Germline V lookup: CDR1 GTSNPN, CDR2 SVGIG (reference sequence). The CDR3 totals 13 residues. For the CDR3, the DNA is TGTGCCTGGAGTGTAGAACTTTACACTGAAGCCTTCTTT. It codes for CAWSVELYTEAFF.

The chain employs TRBV7-3 and TRBJ2-1, with a possible D match to TRBD1 (5 bases). The CDR3 is made up of 16 amino acids. CDR1 is SGHTA and CDR2 is FQGTGA in the germline V gene. Deletions cut 5 bases from V and 4 bases from J, with 18 bases between. CDR3 sequence reads: CASSQGGWHTYNEQFF. CDR3 in DNA: TGTGCCAGCAGCCAGGGCGGATGGCATACGTACAATGAGCAGTTCTTC.

The V and J genes are TRBV6-5 and TRBJ2-5; D could derive from TRBD1 or TRBD2 (6 bases each). Trimming left V 4 bases short and J 8 bases short, with 14 bases between. The CDR3 consists of 13 residues. In germline, CDR1 is MNHEY, CDR2 SVGAGI. CDR3 sequence reads: CASSWGDKRTQYF. As DNA, the CDR3 is TGTGCCAGCAGTTGGGGGGACAAGAGAACCCAGTACTTC.

The chain uses TRBV2 and TRBJ1-3; unclear D gene. The CDR3 totals 13 residues. Deletions cut 6 bases from V and 2 bases from J, with 8 bases between. Germline V gene sequence: CDR1 SNHLY, CDR2 FYNNEI. The CDR3 region has the DNA TGTGCCAGCAGGCCGAACCCTGGAAACACCATATATTTT. Protein sequence: CASRPNPGNTIYF.

The chain recombines TRBV5-1 with TRBJ2-3; D is perhaps TRBD2 (5 bases). CDR1 is SGHRS and CDR2 is YFSETQ in the germline V gene. The V end was cut by 5 bases, the J end by 0 bases, with 10 bases between. The CDR3 has 14 amino acids. In DNA, the CDR3 is TGCGCCAGCAGTTTCGGGGAAAGCACAGATACGCAGTATTTT. Amino acid sequence: CASSFGESTDTQYF.

V gene TRBV19 combines with J gene TRBJ1-2; 8 bases are shared with TRBD1. Losses at the gene ends were 5 bases for V and 5 bases for J; bases not matched to a gene: 10. The germline CDR1 and CDR2 sequences are LNHDA and SQIVND (reference sequence). The CDR3 runs 15 residues. CDR3 region: CASSPSSTGDYGYTF. The CDR3 DNA reads as TGTGCCAGTAGTCCCTCTTCGACAGGGGATTATGGCTACACCTTC.

This clone is a singleton in its sample. The rearrangement joins TRBV28 to TRBJ1-6; the D gene is possibly TRBD1 (6 bases). Germline V gives CDR1 MDHEN, CDR2 SYDVKM. V shed 8 bases and J shed 1 base, with 15 bases lying between them. The CDR3 length is 16 residues. DNA for the CDR3: TGTGCCAGCGGGGGGGGCGCGGTTTCCTATAATTCACCCCTCCACTTT. It specifies CASGGGAVSYNSPLHF.

The V and J genes are TRBV25-1 and TRBJ1-2, with a tentative D call TRBD1 (6 bases). The CDR3 has 16 amino acids. V shed 5 bases and J shed 1 base, with 17 bases lying between them. CDR1 and CDR2 from the germline V gene are MGHDK and SYGVNS. For the CDR3, the DNA is TGTGCCAGCAGTAGGGGGATCTTCCAGGATAACTATGGCTACACCTTC. This encodes CASSRGIFQDNYGYTF.

V usage is TRBV28 and J usage is TRBJ2-7, with D possibly being TRBD1 (6 bases). The CDR3 consists of 14 residues. V lost 6 bases to trimming and J lost 3 bases, with 15 bases between them. Germline assignment: CDR1 MDHEN and CDR2 SYDVKM. The CDR3 loop is CASRSTGTFYEQYF. CDR3 bases: TGTGCCAGCAGATCTACAGGGACCTTCTACGAGCAGTACTTC.

This chain connects TRBV4-1 to TRBJ2-1; 7 nucleotides agree with TRBD1. Germline CDR1 and CDR2: MGHRA and YSYEKL. The CDR3 covers 15 residues. J lost 4 bases, V lost 1 base, and 4 bases had no gene match. CDR3 nucleotide sequence: TGCGCCAGCAGCCAAGCGGGACAGCGTTACAATGAGCAGTTCTTC. Translated, it gives CASSQAGQRYNEQFF.

The V call is TRBV7-3, the J call TRBJ1-1, with D possibly TRBD1 on 6 matching bases. V lost 6 bases to trimming and J lost 0 bases, with 17 bases between them. Germline V gene data show CDR1 as SGHTA and CDR2 as FQGTGA. The CDR3 is 16 amino acids. The CDR3 DNA is TGTGCCAGCAGTCAACTCGGGGGGCCCCTGAACACTGAAGCTTTCTTT. It specifies CASSQLGGPLNTEAFF.

The V and J genes are TRBV2 and TRBJ2-1; unclear D gene. CDR1 is SNHLY and CDR2 is FYNNEI in the germline V gene. Between the trimmed V and J ends, which lost 7 bases and 3 bases, there was a span of 4 bases. There are 11 residues in the CDR3. In DNA, the CDR3 is TGTGCCAGCATCAACTACAATGAGCAGTTCTTC. This gives the protein CASINYNEQFF. The full variable domain, in which reference TRBV2 and TRBJ2-1 provide the parts outside the CDR3, is EPEVTQTPSHQVTQMGQEVILRCVPISNHLYFYWYRQILGQKVEFLVSFYNNEISEKSEIFDDQFSVERPDGSNFTLKIRSTKLEDSAMYFCASINYNEQFFGPGTRLTVL.

This clone showed up just once. The chain joins TRBV28 to TRBJ1-2; tentatively, D is TRBD1 (6 bases). V lost 6 bases and J lost 2, with 10 bases in between. The CDR3 contains 13 residues. Germline CDR1 and CDR2: MDHEN and SYDVKM. The CDR3 DNA follows: TGTGCCAGCAGACAAGGACAGAACTATGGCTACACCTTC. Translating gives CASRQGQNYGYTF.

V is TRBV6-1 and J is TRBJ1-3; 7 nucleotides line up with TRBD1. J gave up 4 bases and V 5 bases, and 8 bases lay outside the gene matches. The CDR3 is made up of 15 amino acids. Germline-derived CDR1 and CDR2 are MNHNS and SASEGT. For the CDR3, the DNA is TGTGCCAGCAGTCCTATACAGGGGACAGGAAACACCATATATTTT. This gives the protein CASSPIQGTGNTIYF.

The V and J genes are TRBV20-1 and TRBJ2-3; D unclear. From germline, CDR1 is DFQATT and CDR2 SNEGSKA (reference sequence). V lost 5 bases, J lost 3 bases, and 6 bases lay in between. This CDR3 is built from 11 residues. In nucleotides, the CDR3 is TGCAGTGCTGCCCCGACAGATACGCAGTATTTT. Protein product: CSAAPTDTQYF.

This clone was seen only once. One end of the junction varies from germline; a read error may be responsible. The rearrangement uses TRBV10-3 and TRBJ1-1; 7 bases align to TRBD1. CDR3 size: 12 residues. The germline CDR1 and CDR2 sequences are ENHRY and SYGVKD. The CDR3 DNA is TGCGCAGGGGGGGACCTAAACACTGAAGCTTTCTTT. It translates to CAGGDLNTEAFF.

V gene TRBV7-6 combines with J gene TRBJ2-2; D remains unclear. Germline V gene lookup returns CDR1 SGHVS and CDR2 FNYEAQ. This CDR3 has 11 residues. The V gene lost 10 bases and the J gene lost 6 bases, with 9 bases spanning the gap. DNA of the CDR3: TGTGCCACCAATCTTCCCGGGGAGCTGTTTTTT. As protein: CATNLPGELFF.

Concerning this clone: Relative to the germline gene, one junction end is altered; a read error may explain this. The chain links TRBV25-1 to TRBJ2-2, with 10 bases fitting TRBD1. Germline V gives CDR1 MGHDK, CDR2 SYGVNS. CDR3 length: 16 residues. The CDR3 sequence is CASSDPDRGNSGELFF. The CDR3 nucleotides are TGTGCCAGCAGTGACCCGGACAGGGGGAACTCCGGGGAGCTGTTTTTT. Combining the CDR3 with reference TRBV25-1 and TRBJ2-2 gives the whole variable domain EADIYQTPRYLVIGTGKKITLECSQTMGHDKMYWYQQDPGMELHLIHYSYGVNSTEKGDLSSESTVSRIRTEHFPLTLESARPSHTSQYLCASSDPDRGNSGELFFGEGSRLTVL.

The chain couples TRBV30 to TRBJ2-5; either TRBD1 or TRBD2 may fit D (5 bases each). Trimming shortened V by 0 bases and J by 0 bases, and 14 bases separated the two germline ends. There are 16 residues in the CDR3. Germline CDR1 GTSNPN, CDR2 SVGIG (reference sequence). CDR3 amino acids: CAWSVPGWGYQETQYF. CDR3 in DNA: TGTGCCTGGAGTGTACCGGGGTGGGGGTACCAAGAGACCCAGTACTTC.

This chain uses TRBV6-6 with TRBJ1-1, with D tentatively TRBD1 (6 bases). Trimming cost V 4 bases and J 4 bases, with 13 bases left between them. Germline-derived CDR1 and CDR2 are MNHNY and SVGAGI (reference sequence). The CDR3 sequence is 14 residues long. CDR3 in amino acids: CASSFQGLGTEAFF. The CDR3 nucleotides read TGTGCCAGCAGTTTTCAGGGGCTGGGCACTGAAGCTTTCTTT.

This chain links TRBV19 with TRBJ2-7; D possibly uses TRBD1 or TRBD2 (7 bases each). The V gene lost 7 bases and the J gene lost 0 bases, with 19 bases spanning the gap. Per germline, CDR1 LNHDA and CDR2 SQIVND (reference sequence). The CDR3 extends over 16 amino acids. This CDR3 reads CASKPGGGQRSYEQYF. The CDR3 DNA follows: TGTGCCAGTAAACCCGGCGGGGGACAGCGCTCCTACGAGCAGTACTTC.